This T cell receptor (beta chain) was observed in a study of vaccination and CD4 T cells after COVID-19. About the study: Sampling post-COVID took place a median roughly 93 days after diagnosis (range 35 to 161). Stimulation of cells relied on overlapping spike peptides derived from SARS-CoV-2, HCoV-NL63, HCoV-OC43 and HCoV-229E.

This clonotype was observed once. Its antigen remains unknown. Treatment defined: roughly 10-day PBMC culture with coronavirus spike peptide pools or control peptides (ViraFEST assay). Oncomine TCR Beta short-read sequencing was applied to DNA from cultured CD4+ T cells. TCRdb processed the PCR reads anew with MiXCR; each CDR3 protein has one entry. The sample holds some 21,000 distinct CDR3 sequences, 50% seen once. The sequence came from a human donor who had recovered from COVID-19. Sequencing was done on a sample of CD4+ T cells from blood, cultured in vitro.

CDR3 sequence (DNA): TGTGCCAGCAGCCTAGACAGGGAAGGCACTGAAGCTTTCTTT. It codes for CASSLDREGTEAFF. This rearrangement joins TRBV7-8 to TRBJ1-1; 7 nucleotides line up with TRBD1. Germline V CDR1 and CDR2: SGHVS, FQNEAQ. The CDR3 contains 14 residues. V dropped 5 bases and J dropped 4; count of bases not matched to a gene: 7.